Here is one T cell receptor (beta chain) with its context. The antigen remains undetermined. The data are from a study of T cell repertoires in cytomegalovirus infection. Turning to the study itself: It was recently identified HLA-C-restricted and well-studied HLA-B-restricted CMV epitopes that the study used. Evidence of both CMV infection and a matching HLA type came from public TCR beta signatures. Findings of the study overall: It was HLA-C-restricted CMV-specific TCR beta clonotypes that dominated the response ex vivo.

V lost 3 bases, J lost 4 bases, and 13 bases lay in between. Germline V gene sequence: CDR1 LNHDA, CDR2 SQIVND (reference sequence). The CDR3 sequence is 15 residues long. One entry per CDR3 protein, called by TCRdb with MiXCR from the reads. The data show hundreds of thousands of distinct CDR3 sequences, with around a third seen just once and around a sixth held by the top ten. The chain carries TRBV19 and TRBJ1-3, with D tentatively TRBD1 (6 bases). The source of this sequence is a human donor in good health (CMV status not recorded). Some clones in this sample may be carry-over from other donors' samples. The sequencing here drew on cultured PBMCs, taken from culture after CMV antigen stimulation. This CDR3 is CASSIRTAAGNTIYF. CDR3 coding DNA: TGTGCCAGTAGTATCCGGACAGCTGCAGGAAACACCATATATTTT.